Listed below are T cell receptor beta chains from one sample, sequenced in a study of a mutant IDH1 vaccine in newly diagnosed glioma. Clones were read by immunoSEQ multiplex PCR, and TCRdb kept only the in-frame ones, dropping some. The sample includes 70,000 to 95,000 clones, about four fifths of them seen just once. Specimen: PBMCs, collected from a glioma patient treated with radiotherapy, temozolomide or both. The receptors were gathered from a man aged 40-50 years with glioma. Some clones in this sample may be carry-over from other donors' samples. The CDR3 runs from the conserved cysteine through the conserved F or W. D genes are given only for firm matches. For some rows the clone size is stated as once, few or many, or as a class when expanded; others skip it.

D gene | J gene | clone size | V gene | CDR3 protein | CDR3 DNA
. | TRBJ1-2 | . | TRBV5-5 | CASSPQPGNYGYTF | TGTGCCAGCAGCCCCCAACCGGGGAACTATGGCTACACCTTC
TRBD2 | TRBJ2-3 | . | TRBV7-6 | CASSFVGGSTDTQYF | TGTGCCAGCAGCTTCGTCGGGGGGAGCACAGATACGCAGTATTTT
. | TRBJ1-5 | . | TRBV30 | CAWEQGSGQPQHF | TGTGCCTGGGAACAGGGTTCGGGTCAGCCCCAGCATTTT
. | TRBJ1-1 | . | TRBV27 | CASSSQDGLEAFF | TGTGCCAGCAGTTCCCAGGACGGCCTTGAAGCTTTCTTT
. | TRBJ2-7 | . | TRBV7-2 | CASSLGSRGSSYEQYF | TGTGCCAGCAGCTTAGGTTCACGGGGGAGCTCCTACGAGCAGTACTTC
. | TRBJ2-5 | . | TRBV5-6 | CASSLGRETQYF | TGTGCCAGCAGCTTGGGGCGGGAGACCCAGTACTTC
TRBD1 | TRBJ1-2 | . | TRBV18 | CASSLQGGMDYGYTF | TGTGCCAGCTCCCTCCAAGGGGGCATGGACTATGGCTACACCTTC
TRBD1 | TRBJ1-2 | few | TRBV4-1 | CASSQQGQGEPNYGYTF | TGCGCCAGCAGCCAACAGGGACAGGGGGAACCTAACTATGGCTACACCTTC
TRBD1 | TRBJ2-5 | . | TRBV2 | CASNKGGVETQYF | TGTGCCAGCAACAAAGGGGGCGTAGAGACCCAGTACTTC
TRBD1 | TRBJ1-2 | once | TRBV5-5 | CASSFSGTGLRGYGYTF | TGTGCCAGCAGCTTTTCAGGGACAGGACTACGTGGCTATGGCTACACCTTC
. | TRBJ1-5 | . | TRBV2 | CASSVRGYQPQHF | TGTGCCAGCAGCGTCAGGGGTTACCAGCCCCAGCATTTT
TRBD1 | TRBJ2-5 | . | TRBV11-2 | CASSLKQGVIQETQYF | TGTGCCAGCAGCTTGAAACAGGGGGTCATTCAAGAGACCCAGTACTTC
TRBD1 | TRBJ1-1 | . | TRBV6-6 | CASSRPGGTEAFF | TGTGCCAGCAGCCGACCAGGGGGCACTGAAGCTTTCTTT
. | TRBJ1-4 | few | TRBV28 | CASSFIRGVLGEKLFF | TGTGCCAGCAGTTTTATCCGGGGAGTCCTTGGGGAAAAACTGTTTTTT
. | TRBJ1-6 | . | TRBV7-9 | CASSLDGISPLHF | TGTGCCAGCAGCTTAGATGGGATTTCACCCCTCCACTTT
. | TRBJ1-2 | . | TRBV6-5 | CASSSQPGVGYTF | TGTGCCAGCAGTTCACAGCCTGGGGTAGGCTACACCTTC
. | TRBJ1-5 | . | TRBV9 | CASSSTSGNQPQHF | TGTGCCAGCAGCTCAACATCCGGCAATCAGCCCCAGCATTTT
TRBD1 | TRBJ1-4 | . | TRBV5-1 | CASSPGTGGSLGEKLFF | TGCGCCAGCAGCCCCGGGACAGGGGGTTCCCTAGGGGAAAAACTGTTTTTT
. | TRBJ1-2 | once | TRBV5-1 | CASSLEKQGRPNYGYTF | TGCGCCAGCAGCTTGGAAAAACAGGGCAGGCCTAACTATGGCTACACCTTC
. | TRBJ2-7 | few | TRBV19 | CATRDPPRYEQYF | TGTGCCACCAGGGACCCCCCCCGCTACGAGCAGTACTTC
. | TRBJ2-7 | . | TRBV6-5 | CASSHSGGSYEQYF | TGTGCCAGCAGTCACAGTGGGGGCTCCTACGAGCAGTACTTC
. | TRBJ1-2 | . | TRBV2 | CASSAPFNYGYTF | TGTGCCAGCAGTGCTCCCTTTAACTATGGCTACACCTTC
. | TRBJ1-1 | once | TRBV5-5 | CASSTTVNTEAFF | TGTGCCAGCAGCACGACAGTGAACACTGAAGCTTTCTTT
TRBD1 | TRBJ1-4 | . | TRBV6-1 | CASSAGTVDEKLFF | TGTGCCAGCAGTGCCGGGACAGTGGATGAAAAACTGTTTTTT
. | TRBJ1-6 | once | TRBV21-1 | CASSNWDRGTPPLHF | TGTGCCAGCAGCAACTGGGACAGGGGCACGCCACCCCTCCACTTT
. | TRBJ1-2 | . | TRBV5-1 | CASSLLQERNYGYTF | TGCGCCAGCAGCTTGTTACAGGAACGTAACTATGGCTACACCTTC
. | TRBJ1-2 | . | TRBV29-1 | CSVVGAGHPNGYTF | TGCAGCGTTGTAGGGGCAGGGCATCCGAATGGCTACACCTTC
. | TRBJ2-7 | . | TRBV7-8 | CASSQEYSGQYF | TGTGCCAGCAGCCAGGAATATAGTGGGCAGTACTTC
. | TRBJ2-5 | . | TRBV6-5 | CASRPGGTETQYF | TGTGCCAGCAGACCCGGAGGCACAGAGACCCAGTACTTC
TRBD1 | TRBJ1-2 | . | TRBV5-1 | CASSNTGGSYGYTF | TGCGCCAGCAGCAACACAGGGGGCAGCTATGGCTACACCTTC
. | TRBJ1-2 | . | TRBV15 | CATSRGGHGYTF | TGTGCCACCAGCAGAGGAGGGCATGGCTACACCTTC
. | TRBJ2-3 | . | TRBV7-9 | CASSLLGTDTQYF | TGTGCCAGCAGCTTACTGGGGACAGATACGCAGTATTTT
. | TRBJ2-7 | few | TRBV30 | CAWSKQGRREEQYF | TGTGCCTGGAGTAAACAGGGTAGGAGAGAAGAGCAGTACTTC
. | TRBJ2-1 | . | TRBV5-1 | CASSIGPTGSGVNEQFF | TGCGCCAGCAGCATTGGGCCGACAGGGTCGGGGGTCAATGAGCAGTTCTTC
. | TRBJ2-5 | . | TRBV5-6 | CASSLLLEETQYF | TGTGCCAGCAGCTTGCTGCTAGAAGAGACCCAGTACTTC
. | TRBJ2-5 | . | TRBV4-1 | CASSQEIGTQETQYF | TGCGCCAGCAGCCAAGAGATAGGGACTCAAGAGACCCAGTACTTC
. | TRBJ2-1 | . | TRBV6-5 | CASRGALYNEQFF | TGTGCCAGCCGTGGGGCTTTGTACAATGAGCAGTTCTTC
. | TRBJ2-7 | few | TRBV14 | CASSQDLSPGFPYEQYF | TGTGCCAGCAGCCAAGATCTTTCTCCAGGGTTCCCCTACGAGCAGTACTTC
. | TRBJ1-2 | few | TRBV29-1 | CSVDAGGFGYTF | TGCAGCGTTGACGCGGGGGGCTTTGGCTACACCTTC
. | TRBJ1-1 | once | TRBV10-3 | CAISEWTLNTEAFF | TGTGCCATCAGTGAGTGGACTTTGAACACTGAAGCTTTCTTT
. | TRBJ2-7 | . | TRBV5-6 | CASSRGNEQYF | TGTGCCAGCAGCCGCGGGAACGAGCAGTACTTC
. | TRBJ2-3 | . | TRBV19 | CASSPNAGAPDTQYF | TGTGCCAGTAGCCCCAACGCGGGGGCACCAGATACGCAGTATTTT
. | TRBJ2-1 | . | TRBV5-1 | CASSLVGVGSYNEQFF | TGCGCCAGCAGCTTGGTTGGGGTTGGCTCCTACAATGAGCAGTTCTTC
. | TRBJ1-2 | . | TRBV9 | CASSVVSGSDYTF | TGTGCCAGCAGCGTAGTATCGGGAAGTGACTACACCTTC
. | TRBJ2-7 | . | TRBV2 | CASRGPRTTDYEQYF | TGTGCCAGCAGGGGCCCGCGGACGACGGACTACGAGCAGTACTTC
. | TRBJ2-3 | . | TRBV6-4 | CDQGGGDTQYF | TGCGACCAGGGGGGGGGAGATACGCAGTATTTT
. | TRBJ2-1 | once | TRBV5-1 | CASSLEQGVYEQFF | TGCGCCAGCAGCTTGGAACAAGGAGTCTATGAGCAGTTCTTC
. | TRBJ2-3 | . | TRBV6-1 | CASRPAASTDTQYF | TGTGCCAGCAGACCGGCAGCTAGCACAGATACGCAGTATTTT
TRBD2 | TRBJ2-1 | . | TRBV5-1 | CASSSSGGRFPYNEQFF | TGCGCCAGCAGCTCTAGCGGGGGCCGCTTTCCCTACAATGAGCAGTTCTTC
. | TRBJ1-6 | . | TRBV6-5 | CASSPQGPLPSPLHF | TGTGCCAGCAGTCCCCAGGGACCTTTACCTTCACCCCTCCACTTT
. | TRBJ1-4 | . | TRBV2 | CASSRQQGDEKLFF | TGTGCCAGCAGCCGACAGCAAGGCGATGAAAAACTGTTTTTT
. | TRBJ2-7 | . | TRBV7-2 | CASSFPARTPSYEQYF | TGTGCCAGCAGCTTTCCTGCGCGGACTCCTTCCTACGAGCAGTACTTC
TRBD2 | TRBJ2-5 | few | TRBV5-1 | CASSREGRGETQYF | TGCGCCAGCAGCCGGGAGGGTAGGGGAGAGACCCAGTACTTC
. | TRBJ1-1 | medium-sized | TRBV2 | CASSPQGNTEAFF | TGTGCCAGCAGTCCTCAGGGAAACACTGAAGCTTTCTTT
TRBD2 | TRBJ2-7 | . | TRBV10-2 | CASSESGAGTTAYEQYF | TGCGCCAGCAGTGAGTCGGGAGCGGGGACTACCGCCTACGAGCAGTACTTC
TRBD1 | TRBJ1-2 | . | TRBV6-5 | CASSDRDGYTF | TGTGCCAGCAGTGACAGGGATGGCTACACCTTC
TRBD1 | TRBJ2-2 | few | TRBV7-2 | CASSELGQGPNTGELFF | TGTGCCAGCAGCGAACTTGGACAGGGGCCGAACACCGGGGAGCTGTTTTTT
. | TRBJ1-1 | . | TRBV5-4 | CASSLEPNTEAFF | TGTGCCAGCAGCTTGGAACCGAACACTGAAGCTTTCTTT